This T cell receptor (beta chain) is drawn from a study of T cell responses to AZD1222 COVID-19 vaccine. This CDR3 is built from 15 residues. Deletions cut 2 bases from V and 0 bases from J, with 10 bases between. The data were produced by immunoSEQ multiplex PCR, yet TCRdb's version contains in-frame clones alone and is incomplete. This table has roughly 99,000 clones, around 93% appearing once. The source was peripheral blood, collected 28 days after the second AZD1222 dose. The V call is TRBV23-1, the J call TRBJ1-1, with TRBD1 as a possible D gene (6 bases). TRBV23-1 is marked as an open reading frame, function uncertain. This clonotype was sampled from an adult who received the AZD1222 COVID-19 vaccine. CDR3 amino acids: CASSQQGSVNTEAFF. CDR3 sequence (DNA): TGCGCCAGCAGTCAACAGGGGAGCGTGAACACTGAAGCTTTCTTT.